This TCR beta chain stems from a study of T cell changes during pregnancy in multiple sclerosis. The method was immunoSEQ multiplex PCR; TCRdb's version includes in-frame clones alone and lacks a portion of them. Among tens of thousands of clones listed, 91% were seen once. The material was peripheral blood, obtained before pregnancy. This sequence was found in a female donor with multiple sclerosis, enrolled in a pregnancy study.

The CDR3 loop reads CASTGTSANEQFF. The CDR3 region has the DNA TGTGCCAGCACCGGGACTAGCGCCAATGAGCAGTTCTTC. The chain has TRBV5-4 and TRBJ2-1; 10 bases line up with TRBD2. Germline V gene data show CDR1 as SGHNT and CDR2 as YYREEE (reference sequence). The CDR3 is 13 residues long. V was pared by 6 bases and J by 6 bases, with 3 bases of the junction left unmatched.